This T cell receptor beta chain appears in the sequencing data of a study of shared clonotypes between healthy human individuals. Note on this clone: As yet, its antigen is unknown.

General study points: The expectation was that sequencing depth would affect clonotype sharing among donors. Genetic and exposure-history diversity was limited by the few donors.

The protocol was immunoSEQ multiplex PCR, while the TCRdb copy is restricted to in-frame clones and leaves out a portion. The repertoire holds about 2.3 million clones, with more than 85% as singletons. With V trimmed by 4 bases and J by 6 bases, 9 bases remained unmatched. Germline CDR1 is SGHRS and CDR2 is YFSETQ. There are 14 residues in the CDR3. This clonotype was obtained from a man aged 18 to 29 in good health. Some clones in this sample may be carry-over from other donors' samples. The chain combines TRBV5-1 with TRBJ1-2; 7 bases are a match to TRBD1. Sequenced material: naive CD4+ T cells from PBMCs. The subset here: CD45RA+ positively selected. CDR3 DNA sequence: TGCGCCAGCAGCCAGAGTGAGGGGGCGAATGGCTACACCTTC. Protein: CASSQSEGANGYTF.